This entry is about one TCR beta chain. The antigen is undetermined. With 60 Vbeta and 13 Jbeta primers, the PCR was carried out. Generated by immunoSEQ multiplex PCR, the TCRdb table keeps only in-frame clones and is missing some. The data show around 140,000 clones, and the top ten clones hold 0.75% to 1%. The germline gives CDR1 LGHNA, CDR2 YNFKEQ. V lost 0 bases to trimming and J lost 4 bases; unmatched junction nucleotides: 4. This CDR3 is 17 amino acids long. This sample stems from a study of cytomegalovirus exposure and HLA in healthy donors. Broader study findings: Altogether, 150 to 200 TCR beta chains were recorded as cytomegalovirus-associated.

The V call is TRBV4-2, the J call TRBJ1-4, with TRBD1 matching over 11 bases. The sequence came from a male donor in good health and CMV-seronegative. Sequencing was carried out using PBMCs. The CDR3 region is CASSQDGTGGFNEKLFF. The CDR3 DNA follows: TGTGCCAGCAGCCAAGATGGGACAGGGGGTTTTAATGAAAAACTGTTTTTT.